Listed below are T cell receptor beta chains from one sample, sequenced in a study of CD8+CD57+ T cells in acquired aplastic anemia. Each CDR3 protein gets one entry after TCRdb re-called the reads with MiXCR. The sample records about 160,000 distinct CDR3 sequences, 71% being singletons. The specimen was sorted CD4+, CD8+, or CD8+CD57+ T cells (not recorded which) from PBMCs. Receptor source: a human donor with aplastic anemia. CDR3s include the opening cysteine and the closing phenylalanine or tryptophan. D genes are given only for firm matches. The listing skips clone size in some rows; elsewhere it reads once, few, many or a size class.

>TRBJ2-2|TRBV9|TRBD1|.
CASSVGQGSNTGELFF
TGTGCCAGCAGCGTCGGACAGGGGAGTAACACCGGGGAGCTGTTTTTT
>TRBJ2-3|TRBV24-1|.|.
CATSDFAPDTQYF
TGTGCCACCAGTGATTTCGCTCCAGATACGCAGTATTTT
>TRBJ2-5|TRBV2|.|.
CASAGGLQETQYF
TGTGCCAGCGCAGGCGGACTGCAAGAGACCCAGTACTTC
>TRBJ2-3|TRBV12-3/TRBV12-4|TRBD2|.
CASSLASGKTDTQYF
TGTGCCAGCAGTTTAGCTAGCGGGAAAACAGATACGCAGTATTTT
>TRBJ1-2|TRBV20-1|TRBD1|.
CSASDRVDFGGYTF
TGCAGTGCATCGGACAGGGTCGATTTTGGTGGCTACACCTTC
>TRBJ1-5|TRBV6-1|.|many
CASSSSSENQPQHF
TGTGCCAGCAGTTCCTCTTCCGAGAATCAGCCCCAGCATTTT
>TRBJ2-5|TRBV6-6|TRBD2|.
CASSSSSGLVQETQYF
TGTGCCAGCAGTTCATCTAGCGGCTTGGTCCAAGAGACCCAGTACTTC
>TRBJ2-7|TRBV25-1|.|many
CASSATGREAYEQYF
TGTGCCAGCAGTGCTACAGGGAGGGAGGCCTACGAGCAGTACTTC
>TRBJ2-2|TRBV29-1|.|.
CSALGEGRTGELFF
TGCAGCGCCCTCGGCGAAGGGAGGACCGGGGAGCTGTTTTTT
>TRBJ2-7|TRBV9|TRBD1|.
CASSFPGQGFSEQYF
TGTGCCAGCAGCTTTCCGGGACAGGGCTTCTCCGAGCAGTACTTC
>TRBJ1-2|TRBV20-1|.|.
CSAYEGIGYTF
TGCAGTGCTTACGAGGGCATTGGCTACACCTTC
>TRBJ2-3|TRBV9|.|once
CASSVTTSSTDTQYF
TGTGCCAGCAGCGTAACCACCTCTAGCACAGATACGCAGTATTTT
>TRBJ1-2|TRBV9|TRBD1|.
CASSEGTGGLGYTF
TGTGCCAGCAGCGAGGGGACAGGGGGACTAGGCTACACCTTC
>TRBJ1-2|TRBV14|.|.
CASSSGAIYGYTF
TGTGCCAGCAGCTCTGGGGCCATCTATGGCTACACCTTC
>TRBJ2-7|TRBV15|TRBD2|.
CATSRVRGGSEQYF
TGTGCCACCAGCAGGGTTCGGGGGGGGAGCGAGCAGTACTTC
>TRBJ2-2|TRBV15|TRBD2|few
CATRGRLATGELFF
TGTGCCACCAGGGGGAGACTAGCCACCGGGGAGCTGTTTTTT
>TRBJ2-1|TRBV20-1|TRBD1|.
CSARGTGDRNEQFF
TGCAGTGCTAGAGGGACAGGTGACCGCAATGAGCAGTTCTTC